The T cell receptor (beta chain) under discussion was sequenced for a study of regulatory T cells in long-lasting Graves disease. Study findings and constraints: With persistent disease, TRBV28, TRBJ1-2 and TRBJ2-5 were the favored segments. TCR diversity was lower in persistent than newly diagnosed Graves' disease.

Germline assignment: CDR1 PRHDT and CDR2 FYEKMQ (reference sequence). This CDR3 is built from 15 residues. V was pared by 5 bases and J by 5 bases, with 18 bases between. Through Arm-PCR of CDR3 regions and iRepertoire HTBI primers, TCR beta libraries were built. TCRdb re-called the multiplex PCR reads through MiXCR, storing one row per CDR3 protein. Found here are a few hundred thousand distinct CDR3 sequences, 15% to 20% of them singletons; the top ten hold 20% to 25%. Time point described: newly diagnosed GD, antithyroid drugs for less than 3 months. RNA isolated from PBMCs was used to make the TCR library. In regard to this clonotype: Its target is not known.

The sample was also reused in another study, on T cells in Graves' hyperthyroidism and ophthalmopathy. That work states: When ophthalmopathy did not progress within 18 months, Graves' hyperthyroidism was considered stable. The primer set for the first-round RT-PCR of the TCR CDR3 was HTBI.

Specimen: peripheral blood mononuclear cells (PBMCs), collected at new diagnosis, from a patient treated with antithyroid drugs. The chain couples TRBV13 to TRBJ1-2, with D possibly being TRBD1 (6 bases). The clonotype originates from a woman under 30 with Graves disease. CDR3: CASSPRGGAQYGYTF. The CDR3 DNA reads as TGTGCCAGCAGCCCACGAGGGGGGGCCCAATATGGCTACACCTTC.